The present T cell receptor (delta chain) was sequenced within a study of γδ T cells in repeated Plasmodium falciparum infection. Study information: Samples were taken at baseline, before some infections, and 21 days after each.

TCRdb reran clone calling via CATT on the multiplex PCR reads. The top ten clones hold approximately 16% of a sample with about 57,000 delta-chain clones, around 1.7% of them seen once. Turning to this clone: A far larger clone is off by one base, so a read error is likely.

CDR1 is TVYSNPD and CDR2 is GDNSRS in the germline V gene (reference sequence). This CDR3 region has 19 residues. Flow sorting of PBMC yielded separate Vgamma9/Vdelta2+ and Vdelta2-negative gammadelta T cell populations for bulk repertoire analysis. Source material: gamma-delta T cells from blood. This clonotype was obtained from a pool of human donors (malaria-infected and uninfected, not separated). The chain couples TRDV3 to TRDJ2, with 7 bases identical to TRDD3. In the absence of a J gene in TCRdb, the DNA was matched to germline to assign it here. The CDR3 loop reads CAFPSGVLGIPTGTAQLFF. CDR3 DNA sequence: TGCGCCTTTCCCTCCGGGGTACTGGGGATCCCGACAGGGACAGCACAACTCTTCTTT.